A selection of T cell receptor beta chains follows, all from one sample in a study of vaccination effects on CD4 cells after COVID-19. Sequenced by immunoSEQ multiplex PCR; TCRdb stores in-frame clones only, minus some. The sample holds around 70,000 clones, approximately 80% seen once. These receptors' antigens are unknown. The sample here was CD4+ T cells from PBMCs cultured without peptide, taken before COVID-19 vaccination. These TCRs come from a human donor who received a COVID-19 vaccine. Each CDR3 is given with its conserved first and last residue. The D gene is left open where the match is weak. Only some rows state a clone size, as once, few, many or a class for expanded clones.

size	V	J	D	DNA	CDR3
few	TRBV6-5	TRBJ1-2	NA	TGTGCCAGCACCCCGAGTGGCCTCTATGGCTACACCTTC	CASTPSGLYGYTF
few	TRBV10-2	TRBJ1-5	NA	TGCGCCAGCAGTGAGTTTTCCGGCAATCAGCCCCAGCATTTT	CASSEFSGNQPQHF
NA	TRBV6-2/TRBV6-3	TRBJ1-5	NA	TGTGCCAGCAGTCTGCGGGGAGAGGATCAGCCCCAGCATTTT	CASSLRGEDQPQHF
NA	TRBV4-1	TRBJ1-5	NA	TGCGCCAGCAGCCAAGTAAACCCTTCGACCCTCTATCATCAGCCCCAGCATTTT	CASSQVNPSTLYHQPQHF
NA	TRBV12-3/TRBV12-4	TRBJ1-5	NA	TGTGCCAGCAGCCCTAACAAGAATCAGCCCCAGCATTTT	CASSPNKNQPQHF
NA	TRBV5-6	TRBJ2-5	TRBD2	TGTGCCAGCAGCCCCGGACTAGCGGGGAGTACCCAGTACTTC	CASSPGLAGSTQYF
NA	TRBV2	TRBJ1-1	NA	TGTGCCAGCATCGGACACAAGAACACTGAAGCTTTCTTT	CASIGHKNTEAFF
once	TRBV7-9	TRBJ2-2	NA	TGTGCCACCGAATGGGGGGTTCGCACCGGGGAGCTGTTTTTT	CATEWGVRTGELFF
NA	TRBV5-6	TRBJ1-1	TRBD1	TGTGCCAGCAGCTTGACAGGGGGGCTGATCAACACTGAAGCTTTCTTT	CASSLTGGLINTEAFF
once	TRBV28	TRBJ2-5	TRBD2	TGTGCCAGCAGTTCCCCGGGACTAGCGAGGAAAGAGACCCAGTACTTC	CASSSPGLARKETQYF
NA	TRBV7-2	TRBJ1-3	NA	TGTGCCAGCAGCCAAACCGGGACCCTCTCTGGAAACACCATATATTTT	CASSQTGTLSGNTIYF
NA	TRBV15	TRBJ2-1	NA	TGTGCCACCAGCAGAGATGGCCGTGGGCCCTACAATGAGCAGTTCTTC	CATSRDGRGPYNEQFF
NA	TRBV5-1	TRBJ2-5	NA	TGCGCCAGCAGCTTGGGAGGGTTGGAGACCCAGTACTTC	CASSLGGLETQYF
NA	TRBV25-1	TRBJ1-1	NA	TGTGCCAGCAGGGGCGCGGGCTCCGGGAACACTGAAGCTTTCTTT	CASRGAGSGNTEAFF
NA	TRBV5-4	TRBJ2-3	TRBD2	TGTGCCAGCACCTTCAAAGCGGGGGGCACAGATACGCAGTATTTT	CASTFKAGGTDTQYF
NA	TRBV5-1	TRBJ1-1	NA	TGCGCCAGCAGCATAACCGGGCCACGGGGGAGAAACACTGAAGCTTTCTTT	CASSITGPRGRNTEAFF
NA	TRBV18	TRBJ2-2	NA	TGTGCCAGCTCACCGGGTTCATCTGGGACCGGGGAGCTGTTTTTT	CASSPGSSGTGELFF
NA	TRBV5-4	TRBJ2-1	TRBD1	TGTGCCAGCAGCCAGACAGGGGTCTCCTACAATGAGCAGTTCTTC	CASSQTGVSYNEQFF
once	TRBV29-1	TRBJ2-1	NA	TGCAGCGTTGAAGCCGGGCGGGGCGACTACAATGAGCAGTTCTTC	CSVEAGRGDYNEQFF
NA	TRBV28	TRBJ2-3	TRBD1	TGTGCCAGCACACCCGGGACAGGGGGCTTAGCACAGAGGCCGAGATTCGAGACGCAGTATTTT	CASTPGTGGLAQRPRFETQYF
NA	TRBV6-6	TRBJ1-2	NA	TGTGCCAGCAGTTACGGGGTTCCCAACTATGGCTACACCTTC	CASSYGVPNYGYTF
once	TRBV5-6	TRBJ1-2	TRBD1	TGTGCCAGCAGCTTGGGACGGGACAGCTATAACTATGGCTACACCTTC	CASSLGRDSYNYGYTF
NA	TRBV28	TRBJ2-3	NA	TGTGCCAGCAGACCGGGGCCGAGCACAGATACGCAGTATTTT	CASRPGPSTDTQYF
NA	TRBV5-4	TRBJ1-6	NA	TGTGCCAGCAGCATTGACAGGCAAGGGTCACCCCTCCACTTT	CASSIDRQGSPLHF
few	TRBV3-1/TRBV3-2	TRBJ1-1	NA	TGTGCCAGCAGCCAAGGACAGCTGGGCACTGAAGCTTTCTTT	CASSQGQLGTEAFF
NA	TRBV5-1	TRBJ2-1	TRBD2	TGCGCCAGCAGCTTGGGCGGGGGGGCTTACAATGAGCAGTTCTTC	CASSLGGGAYNEQFF
few	TRBV27	TRBJ1-1	NA	TGTGCCAGCAGTGCTACAGGGTACACTGAAGCTTTCTTT	CASSATGYTEAFF
NA	TRBV7-2	TRBJ2-4	TRBD1	TGTGCCAGCAGCCAAACAGGGGGCCAAAACATTCAGTACTTC	CASSQTGGQNIQYF
NA	TRBV7-2	TRBJ2-5	NA	TGTGCCAGCAGCCCCCTCTCAGGGAAAGAGACCCAGTACTTC	CASSPLSGKETQYF
NA	TRBV24-1	TRBJ2-2	TRBD2	TGTGCCACCAGTGATGTTACCGGGACTAGCGCCGGGGAGCTGTTTTTT	CATSDVTGTSAGELFF
NA	TRBV5-1	TRBJ2-1	TRBD2	TGCGCCAGCAGCTTCGGCGGGAGTACCTACAATGAGCAGTTCTTC	CASSFGGSTYNEQFF
NA	TRBV29-1	TRBJ2-5	TRBD1	TGCAGCGTTGAAAGCGGGACAGGGAGGGAGACCCAGTACTTC	CSVESGTGRETQYF
NA	TRBV5-8	TRBJ1-1	NA	TGTGCCAGCCCCGGGGACGGAAACACTGAAGCTTTCTTT	CASPGDGNTEAFF
NA	TRBV11-2	TRBJ1-3	NA	TGTGCCAGCAGTTTAGGGGTATCTGGAAACACCATATATTTT	CASSLGVSGNTIYF
NA	TRBV7-7	TRBJ2-1	NA	TGTGCCAGCAGCGTAGACAGATCGGGTGAGCAGTTCTTC	CASSVDRSGEQFF
NA	TRBV4-1	TRBJ2-3	TRBD2	TGCGCCAGCAGCCGGCCTAGCGGGGGGACCACAGATACGCAGTATTTT	CASSRPSGGTTDTQYF
NA	TRBV11-3	TRBJ1-1	NA	TGTGCCAGCAGCGTAACAGGGAACACTGAAGCTTTCTTT	CASSVTGNTEAFF
NA	TRBV5-1	TRBJ2-1	TRBD1	TGCGCCAGCTCCTCCGTGACAGGGGACAGCAATGAGCAGTTCTTC	CASSSVTGDSNEQFF
NA	TRBV5-6	TRBJ1-1	NA	TGTGCCAGCAGCTCCACCCAACAGGGACTCACCGAAGCTTTCTTT	CASSSTQQGLTEAFF
NA	TRBV3-1/TRBV3-2	TRBJ1-2	NA	TGTGCCAGCAGCCTAGGCAGTCTCTCTGGCTACACCTTC	CASSLGSLSGYTF
NA	TRBV4-2	TRBJ2-5	TRBD2	TGTGCCAGCAGCCAGGCCAAGGGGCGGGGGGGACGCGAGACCCAGTACTTC	CASSQAKGRGGRETQYF
NA	TRBV19	TRBJ2-1	TRBD1	TGTGCCAGTAGCGCGGACAGGGGGCCCTACAATGAGCAGTTCTTC	CASSADRGPYNEQFF
NA	TRBV27	TRBJ1-1	NA	TGTGCCAGCAGTCGGAGTGGGGGTTGGGCTTTCTTT	CASSRSGGWAFF
NA	TRBV5-1	TRBJ1-1	NA	TGCGCCAGCAGCTTCGGCAGCTTGAACACTGAAGCTTTCTTT	CASSFGSLNTEAFF
NA	TRBV15	TRBJ1-1	NA	TGTGCCACCAGCAGAGATCAGGGCGCGACTGAAGCTTTCTTT	CATSRDQGATEAFF